The 24 T cell receptor beta chains in this list originate from one sample, sequenced in a study of cytomegalovirus exposure and HLA in healthy donors. Produced via immunoSEQ multiplex PCR; TCRdb's table is partial and in-frame only. The profile shows about 110,000 clones, around 87% of them singletons. Sample: PBMCs. The receptors originated from a woman aged 30 to 39 in good health and CMV-seropositive.

The chain uses TRBV25-1 and TRBJ1-3; 10 bases align to TRBD1. CDR1 is MGHDK, CDR2 SYGVNS, per germline. The length of the CDR3 is 16 residues. V was pared by 3 bases and J by 0 bases, with 2 bases of the junction left unmatched. In DNA, the CDR3 is TGTGCCAGCAGTGAGGACAGGGGGAGCTCTGGAAACACCATATATTTT. Translating gives CASSEDRGSSGNTIYF.

The chain is built from TRBV28 and TRBJ1-5; D gene ambiguous. Trimming took 0 bases from V and 0 from J, leaving 6 bases between them. This CDR3 contains 15 residues. The germline CDR1 and CDR2 sequences are MDHEN and SYDVKM. CDR3 sequence reads: CASSLWRNSNQPQHF. The CDR3 DNA reads TGTGCCAGCAGTTTATGGAGAAATAGCAATCAGCCCCAGCATTTT.

This chain joins TRBV19 and TRBJ2-3, with 7 bases lining up with TRBD1. With 3 bases clipped from V and 4 bases from J, the junction kept 7 bases outside the gene matches. The CDR3 is 15 residues long. Germline V gives CDR1 LNHDA, CDR2 SQIVND (reference sequence). The CDR3 bases are TGTGCCAGTAGTATCAGGGGGTCGCCCGCAGATACGCAGTATTTT. Protein sequence: CASSIRGSPADTQYF.

This rearrangement joins TRBV27 to TRBJ2-6; D might be TRBD2 (6 bases). Trimming stripped 5 bases from V and 0 bases from J, with 20 bases between. Germline lookup yields CDR1 MNHEY and CDR2 SMNVEV (reference sequence). This CDR3 spans 19 amino acids. In DNA form, the CDR3 reads TGTGCCAGCAGTCTCCGGGACTTCCCCCTGGGCTCTGGGGCCAACGTCCTGACTTTC. Residues: CASSLRDFPLGSGANVLTF.

V gene TRBV15 combines with J gene TRBJ1-5, with a possible D match to TRBD1 (5 bases). The CDR3 extends over 14 amino acids. Germline assignment: CDR1 LNHNV and CDR2 YYDKDF (reference sequence). Trimming left V 4 bases short and J 7 bases short, with 14 bases between. The CDR3 is CATSTSLQGQPQHF. The CDR3 DNA reads TGTGCCACCAGCACCTCCCTCCAGGGACAGCCCCAGCATTTT.

This clone was seen only a few times. This chain uses TRBV6-1 with TRBJ2-2, with 7 nucleotides matching TRBD2. CDR3 length equals 15 residues. The germline V gene encodes CDR1 MNHNS and CDR2 SASEGT. J gave up 1 base and V 6 bases, and 5 bases lay outside the gene matches. CDR3 in amino acids: CASSLSGKNTGELFF. In nucleotides, the CDR3 is TGTGCCAGCAGCCTAAGCGGGAAGAACACCGGGGAGCTGTTTTTT.

The chain employs TRBV6-1 and TRBJ1-5; a weak D match, TRBD1 (5 bases). CDR1 is MNHNS, CDR2 SASEGT, per germline. The CDR3 consists of 15 residues. V was cut by 2 bases and J by 3 bases, with 11 bases left in between. For the CDR3, the DNA is TGTGCCAGCAGTGAATGGGGGAGGAACAATCAGCCCCAGCATTTT. Translation: CASSEWGRNNQPQHF.

This clone has just one count. V usage is TRBV28 and J usage is TRBJ1-4; 7 bases align to TRBD1. CDR3 length: 15 amino acids. V lost 5 bases and J lost 8; bases outside the gene matches: 11. Per the germline V gene, CDR1 is MDHEN and CDR2 is SYDVKM. In nucleotides, the CDR3 is TGTGCCAGCAGTATACTAGGGGGCGCAGGCGAAAAACTGTTTTTT. This sequence encodes CASSILGGAGEKLFF.

The rearrangement links TRBV4-1 to TRBJ2-7; a possible D gene is TRBD2 (5 bases). The CDR3 spans 14 residues. The germline V and J ends were trimmed by 0 bases and 3 bases, with 9 bases remaining between them. In germline, CDR1 is MGHRA, CDR2 YSYEKL. CDR3 bases: TGCGCCAGCAGCCAAGATTGGGGAGACTACGAGCAGTACTTC. It specifies CASSQDWGDYEQYF.

The chain uses TRBV5-6 and TRBJ2-7, with 7 bases matching TRBD1. From germline, CDR1 is SGHDT and CDR2 YYEEEE. The V gene end was trimmed by 0 bases and the J gene end by 3 bases; junction bases not matched to a gene: 6. The CDR3 has 15 residues. The CDR3 sequence: CASSLGAGGLYEQYF. The CDR3 DNA reads TGTGCCAGCAGCTTGGGGGCAGGGGGTCTCTACGAGCAGTACTTC.

The V and J genes are TRBV4-3 and TRBJ2-2; D uncertain. CDR1 and CDR2 from the germline V gene are LGHNA and YSLEER. V was clipped by 1 base and J by 6 bases, with 12 bases between them. The CDR3 contains 15 residues. CDR3 coding DNA: TGCGCCAGCAGCCAAGGATGGGCAGTGGCCGGGGAGCTGTTTTTT. It encodes CASSQGWAVAGELFF.

This chain uses TRBV5-1 with TRBJ1-2; 7 positions match TRBD1. Looked up from germline, CDR1 is SGHRS and CDR2 is YFSETQ. The CDR3 runs 15 residues. The V and J ends lost 0 bases and 4 bases, in that order; junction bases with no gene match: 6. The CDR3 nucleotides read TGCGCCAGCAGCTTGGGTAGGGGGCTGGCCTATGGCTACACCTTC. Encoded protein: CASSLGRGLAYGYTF.

The chain carries TRBV5-4 and TRBJ2-7; 8 bases align to TRBD2. This CDR3 comprises 15 residues. Trimming removed 1 base from V and 9 bases from J; junction bases left unmatched: 12. CDR1 is SGHNT and CDR2 is YYREEE in the germline V gene (reference sequence). The CDR3 DNA is TGTGCCAGCAGCTTGATGGATGCGGGAGGAAATCGGCAGTACTTC. This translates into CASSLMDAGGNRQYF.

The chain uses TRBV11-1 and TRBJ2-5; TRBD1 matches 9 bases. The germline V gene encodes CDR1 SGHAT and CDR2 FQDESV (reference sequence). The ends lost 5 bases at V and 4 bases at J; junction bases unmatched: 5. This CDR3 spans 14 amino acids. In nucleotides, the CDR3 is TGTGCCAGCAGCGCGATGACAGGGGGAGAGACCCAGTACTTC. Translating gives CASSAMTGGETQYF.

This clone was seen a few times. CDR3 in amino acids: CASSGTGAGEQYF. The CDR3, as DNA: TGTGCCAGCAGTGGGACAGGGGCCGGCGAGCAGTACTTC. V usage is TRBV2 and J usage is TRBJ2-7, with TRBD1 matching 9 bases. The V gene end was trimmed by 4 bases and the J gene end by 6 bases; junction bases not matched to a gene: 4. CDR3 length: 13 residues. Germline CDR1 SNHLY, CDR2 FYNNEI.

The chain carries TRBV5-4 and TRBJ2-3; tentative D call: TRBD2 (7 bases). CDR3 length: 16 residues. V lost 4 bases to trimming and J lost 0 bases, with 15 bases between them. CDR1 is SGHNT, CDR2 YYREEE, per germline (reference sequence). CDR3 protein: CASSPGGGPSTDTQYF. The CDR3 DNA reads as TGTGCCAGCAGCCCGGGGGGCGGCCCTAGCACAGATACGCAGTATTTT. Combining the CDR3 with reference TRBV5-4 and TRBJ2-3 gives the whole variable domain ETGVTQSPTHLIKTRGQQVTLRCSSQSGHNTVSWYQQALGQGPQFIFQYYREEENGRGNFPPRFSGLQFPNYSSELNVNALELDDSALYLCASSPGGGPSTDTQYFGPGTRLTVL.

The chain joins TRBV2 to TRBJ1-1; possible D gene TRBD1, 6 bases. Trimming removed 6 bases at V and 5 bases at J, with 13 bases between. The CDR3 extends over 13 amino acids. Germline V gives CDR1 SNHLY, CDR2 FYNNEI. CDR3 residues: CASRTGSWTEAFF. CDR3 nucleotides: TGTGCCAGCAGGACAGGATCGTGGACTGAAGCTTTCTTT.

The J gene is TRBJ2-1, the V gene TRBV5-4; 12 bases are shared with TRBD2. With 5 bases clipped from V and 2 bases from J, the junction kept 5 bases outside the gene matches. The CDR3 spans 16 residues. The V gene's germline CDR1 is SGHNT and CDR2 YYREEE (reference sequence). The chain's CDR3 is CASRSGLAGPYNEQFF. The CDR3 DNA reads as TGTGCCAGCAGGTCCGGACTAGCGGGACCCTACAATGAGCAGTTCTTC.

The chain joins TRBV7-2 to TRBJ2-2; D is possibly TRBD1 (5 bases). Germline CDR1 SGHTA, CDR2 FQGNSA. Trimming pared 1 base from V and 7 bases from J, leaving 13 bases between. The CDR3 spans 15 residues. The CDR3 DNA follows: TGTGCCAGCAGCTTAGGGACACACGCGAGCGGGGAGCTGTTTTTT. This codes for CASSLGTHASGELFF.

A word on this clone: The sample contains more than one DNA sequence encoding this CDR3. This chain links TRBV4-3 with TRBJ2-6; the D is unclear. Germline CDR1 reads LGHNA; CDR2 reads YSLEER. Trimming shortened V by 0 bases and J by 0 bases, and 6 bases separated the two germline ends. The CDR3 runs to 16 residues. The CDR3 DNA is TGCGCCAGCAGCCAAGAGCCAGGCTCTGGGGCCAACGTCCTGACTTTC. Its protein product is CASSQEPGSGANVLTF.

The chain recombines TRBV4-2 with TRBJ2-1; 7 bases are shared with TRBD2. The trim removed 4 bases at V and 2 bases at J, leaving 5 bases unmatched. This CDR3 contains 15 residues. Per germline, CDR1 LGHNA and CDR2 YNFKEQ. The CDR3 spells CASSPGEGPYNEQFF. The CDR3 DNA sequence: TGTGCCAGCAGCCCGGGGGAGGGGCCCTACAATGAGCAGTTCTTC.

The chain is built from TRBV5-8 and TRBJ2-5; 7 bases line up with TRBD2. This CDR3 is built from 16 residues. Germline V CDR1 and CDR2: SGHTS, YDEGEE. The junction had 9 bases not matched to a gene; V was cut back by 2 bases and J by 2 bases. DNA of the CDR3: TGTGCCAGCAGCTTCCCCCGGCTAGCGGATCAAGAGACCCAGTACTTC. Translating gives CASSFPRLADQETQYF.

The V call is TRBV5-1, the J call TRBJ1-3; TRBD1 aligns across 7 bases. CDR1 SGHRS and CDR2 YFSETQ come from the germline V gene. CDR3 size: 15 residues. J was trimmed by 6 bases and V by 0 bases; bases with no gene match: 6. The CDR3 spells CASSLARQGENTIYF. CDR3 DNA sequence: TGCGCCAGCAGCTTGGCTCGACAGGGTGAAAACACCATATATTTT. Variable domain in full (rest from reference TRBV5-1 and TRBJ1-3): KAGVTQTPRYLIKTRGQQVTLSCSPISGHRSVSWYQQTPGQGLQFLFEYFSETQRNKGNFPGRFSGRQFSNSRSEMNVSTLELGDSALYLCASSLARQGENTIYFGEGSWLTVV.

The gene calls are TRBV5-1 and TRBJ1-2; D gene uncertain. Looked up from germline, CDR1 is SGHRS and CDR2 is YFSETQ. This CDR3 spans 14 amino acids. V was shortened by 0 bases and J by 8 bases, with 14 bases between the two germline ends. As DNA, the CDR3 is TGCGCCAGCAGCTTGGCCGGCGAGGGAAAGGGCTACACCTTC. This codes for CASSLAGEGKGYTF.